This record covers a single TCR beta chain. The target antigen is unknown. The entry originates in a study of shared clonotypes between healthy human individuals. Study overall: Plates per donor: three CD4 naive, three CD4 memory, two CD8 naive, one CD8 memory. Points from the study as a whole: Among non-shared clonotypes, generation probabilities were lower than among those shared by all four donors.

With V trimmed by 5 bases and J by 6 bases, 8 bases remained unmatched. The germline V gene encodes CDR1 SGHVS and CDR2 FNYEAQ. The CDR3 contains 15 residues. The deep-level immunoSEQ assay was used. Sorted-subset replicate PCRs used around 200 ng of genomic DNA. This amount corresponded to approximately 30,000 T cell genomes. This table comes from immunoSEQ multiplex PCR, and its TCRdb copy is limited to in-frame clones, with some not included. This repertoire shows more than 2,000,000 clones, approximately 93% found once; its top ten account for approximately 0.4%. This sequence originates from a young man in good health. Some clones in this sample may be carry-over from other donors' samples. The genes are TRBV7-6 and TRBJ2-3; TRBD2 aligns across 10 bases. Sequenced input: naive CD4+ T cells from PBMCs. Sample subset: CD45RA+ positively selected. DNA for the CDR3: TGTGCCAGCAGCGGAACCGGGACTAGCGCTGATACGCAGTATTTT. This translates into CASSGTGTSADTQYF.